This T cell receptor beta chain was documented in a study of T cell changes during pregnancy in multiple sclerosis (dated by TCRdb to the late 2010s). Describing the broader study: In women with multiple sclerosis, the researchers looked at how the T cell repertoire shifted as pregnancy progressed.

The protocol used for the library was the immunoSEQ multiplex PCR assay. The immuneACCESS repertoire file appears here via TCRdb, limited to in-frame rearrangements. These files lack a portion of the clones; in checked studies, under half of the deficit traces to unresolved V genes, and the cause of the others is not known. The sample includes tens of thousands of clones, with roughly nine tenths observed a single time. Approximately 0.5% of the sample lies in the top ten. The CDR3 covers 18 residues, taking in both the cysteine and the phenylalanine. Only the CDR3 part of the read is kept: 54 bases, read in frame from the first base. CDR1 is given as LGHNT and CDR2 as FRNRAP, both from the germline V gene. Here V drops 4 bases and J drops 7 bases, and the junction holds 12 bases not matched to any gene. For this clone: This receptor's antigen is unknown. No base quality information exists; no much larger clone differs at one position.

The clonotype comes from a female donor with multiple sclerosis, enrolled in a pregnancy study. The input for sequencing was CD4+ T cells from peripheral blood mononuclear cells, taken in the first trimester of pregnancy. The chain joins TRBV12-5 to TRBJ2-1, with TRBD2 matching 14 junction bases. CDR3 reads: CASGWRSGLAGAINEQFF. The nucleotide sequence is TGTGCTAGTGGTTGGAGGTCGGGACTAGCGGGAGCGATTAATGAGCAGTTCTTC.